Listed below are T cell receptor beta chains from one sample, sequenced in a study of cytomegalovirus exposure and HLA in healthy donors. Libraries were prepared by immunoSEQ multiplex PCR; TCRdb keeps only in-frame clonotypes and omits some of them. The data hold about 190,000 clones, with around four fifths observed a single time. The sequencing input was PBMCs. The receptors stem from a man between 45 and 60 years old in good health and CMV-seronegative. Both conserved end residues are part of each CDR3. Each record gives: clone size, V gene, J gene, D gene, CDR3 DNA, CDR3 protein. The D gene is left open where the match is weak. Size values are once, few and many counts, or a class for expanded clones, and some rows have none.

.	TRBV5-4	TRBJ1-6	TRBD1	TGTGCCAGCAGCCGCCAGGGGGGTCCTAATTCACCCCTCCACTTT	CASSRQGGPNSPLHF
once	TRBV11-2	TRBJ2-4	.	TGTGCCAGCAGCTACTCCGACGGGGGTGACATTCAGTACTTC	CASSYSDGGDIQYF
.	TRBV28	TRBJ2-1	TRBD2	TGTGCCAGCAGCAGGACTAGCGGGGGCCACAATGAGCAGTTCTTC	CASSRTSGGHNEQFF
.	TRBV18	TRBJ2-1	.	TGTGCCAGCTCACCACCGTTACTCTATGAGCAGTTCTTC	CASSPPLLYEQFF
.	TRBV6-1	TRBJ2-7	TRBD1	TGTGCCAGCAAAAGACAGGGGGCCCCCTACGAGCAGTACTTC	CASKRQGAPYEQYF
.	TRBV19	TRBJ2-3	TRBD1	TGTGCCAGTAGTAGGACAGGGGGAGGCACAGATACGCAGTATTTT	CASSRTGGGTDTQYF
few	TRBV19	TRBJ2-4	TRBD2	TGTGCCAGTAGTAGGGGAGGGGAGACCAAAAACATTCAGTACTTC	CASSRGGETKNIQYF
.	TRBV28	TRBJ2-1	TRBD2	TGTGCCAGCAGTGGAGGCGGGAGGGCTAATGATGAGCAGTTCTTC	CASSGGGRANDEQFF
.	TRBV7-8	TRBJ2-3	.	TGTGCCAGCAGCCAATTCGCGGGGCGGAGCACAGATACGCAGTATTTT	CASSQFAGRSTDTQYF
.	TRBV6-5	TRBJ2-7	.	TGTGCCAGCAGTTACTCGTTCAGGGTGAGAGTCTACGAGCAGTACTTC	CASSYSFRVRVYEQYF
.	TRBV28	TRBJ2-2	TRBD2	TGTGCCAGCACGCCGTCTAGCGGGAGGGATATGGCCGGGGAGCTGTTTTTT	CASTPSSGRDMAGELFF
few	TRBV4-3	TRBJ1-2	TRBD1	TGCGCCAGCAGCCAAGTCGACAGGGTGCATGGCTACACCTTC	CASSQVDRVHGYTF
.	TRBV7-2	TRBJ2-1	TRBD2	TGTGCCAGCAGCTTAAGGAAGGAGGGCGGGGGCTACAATGAGCAGTTCTTC	CASSLRKEGGGYNEQFF
.	TRBV28	TRBJ1-2	.	TGTGCCAGCAGTTTCCCGCCGGGACTTAACTATGGCTACACCTTC	CASSFPPGLNYGYTF
.	TRBV19	TRBJ2-3	TRBD1	TGTGCCAGTAGTGTGGACAGGGGGCTGGATACGCAGTATTTT	CASSVDRGLDTQYF
.	TRBV5-1	TRBJ2-1	TRBD2	TGCGCCAGCAGCCTAACTAGCGGGGACTACAATGAGCAGTTCTTC	CASSLTSGDYNEQFF
once	TRBV7-2	TRBJ2-1	.	TGTGCCAGCAGCCACCCGGGCGGGGCACAGTTCTTC	CASSHPGGAQFF
few	TRBV7-2	TRBJ1-5	TRBD1	TGTGCCAGCAGCTTAGAGAGGGGGCGAGAACAGCCCCAGCATTTT	CASSLERGREQPQHF
once	TRBV11-1	TRBJ2-7	.	TGTGCCAGCAGCTTAGTATCTGGGGGGTACGAGCAGTACTTC	CASSLVSGGYEQYF
once	TRBV6-5	TRBJ2-3	.	TGTGCCAGCAGTTACGTTCTCTCCACAGATACGCAGTATTTT	CASSYVLSTDTQYF
.	TRBV7-9	TRBJ1-1	.	TGTGCCAGCAGCTTAGCAAGGACAGTGAACACTGAAGCTTTCTTT	CASSLARTVNTEAFF
.	TRBV14	TRBJ2-7	TRBD2	TGTGCCAGCAGCCAAGTAGCGGGTGGGCCCTACGAGCAGTACTTC	CASSQVAGGPYEQYF
.	TRBV4-2	TRBJ2-2	.	TGTGCCAGCAGCCAGGAGAGGGTCGGCGGGGAGCTGTTTTTT	CASSQERVGGELFF
.	TRBV6-5	TRBJ2-7	.	TGTGCCAGCAGTTACTCGAGATACGGTAACTCCTACGAGCAGTACTTC	CASSYSRYGNSYEQYF
.	TRBV5-1	TRBJ2-7	.	TGCGCCAGCAGCTTGGCCAGGACAGATGACGAGCAGTACTTC	CASSLARTDDEQYF
.	TRBV7-9	TRBJ2-1	.	TGTTCCAGCAGCTTCGGACAGAGACCCTACAATGAGCAGTTCTTC	CSSSFGQRPYNEQFF
few	TRBV6-6	TRBJ1-1	TRBD1	TGTGCCAGCAGTTTGGACAGGGGCACTGAAGCTTTCTTT	CASSLDRGTEAFF
.	TRBV9	TRBJ2-5	TRBD2	TGTGCCAGCAGCGTAGGGGGCGGGTGGGGGGGAGAGACCCAGTACTTC	CASSVGGGWGGETQYF
.	TRBV28	TRBJ2-7	.	TGTGCCAGTTCCGGGACACACTACGAGCAGTACTTC	CASSGTHYEQYF
.	TRBV7-2	TRBJ2-5	.	TGTGCCAGCAGCTTAGCGCTCCACTCCCAAGAGACCCAGTACTTC	CASSLALHSQETQYF
.	TRBV4-3	TRBJ1-4	.	TGCGCCAGCAGCCAAGTCCAGGGTGGGTCTAATGAAAAACTGTTTTTT	CASSQVQGGSNEKLFF
.	TRBV5-1	TRBJ2-7	.	TGCGCCAGCAGATCCGCCGGACAAGCCTACGAGCAGTACTTC	CASRSAGQAYEQYF
.	TRBV28	TRBJ1-5	.	TGTGCCAGCGGCAGACAGGTGGGGCATCAGCCCCAGCATTTT	CASGRQVGHQPQHF
.	TRBV15	TRBJ1-4	.	TGTGCCACCAGCGCCCGCGGGGCAAGGTCTAATGAAAAACTGTTTTTT	CATSARGARSNEKLFF
.	TRBV14	TRBJ1-2	.	TGTGCCAGCAGCCTCGGTCATAACTATGGCTACACCTTC	CASSLGHNYGYTF
.	TRBV5-4	TRBJ2-1	TRBD2	TGTGCCAGCAGCTTGATGGGACTAGCGGGAGATGAGCAGTTCTTC	CASSLMGLAGDEQFF
.	TRBV28	TRBJ1-2	TRBD1	TGTGCCAGCACCCCCTCCGGGACAGGGTGGTCAGGCTACACCTTC	CASTPSGTGWSGYTF
.	TRBV9	TRBJ2-1	TRBD2	TGTGCCAGCAGCACAAGGACTAGCGGGGGGGCCGGGGAGCAGTTCTTC	CASSTRTSGGAGEQFF
.	TRBV7-9	TRBJ1-6	.	TGTGCCAGCAGCACCGACATTCCGATCTATAATTCACCCCTCCACTTT	CASSTDIPIYNSPLHF
.	TRBV28	TRBJ2-7	.	TGTGCCAGCAGTTTGCCTAGACAGTCCTCCGAGCAGTACTTC	CASSLPRQSSEQYF
.	TRBV19	TRBJ2-5	.	TGTGCCAGTAGTCGCTTGGGGGCTACGTACCAAGAGACCCAGTACTTC	CASSRLGATYQETQYF
.	TRBV6-5	TRBJ2-2	TRBD2	TGTGCCAGCAGTTACGGGAGCGGGGTCGGCACCGGGGAGCTGTTTTTT	CASSYGSGVGTGELFF
.	TRBV5-4	TRBJ1-6	.	TGTGCCAGCAGCCGGATCGGAGTAGGTGGTTCACCCCTCCACTTT	CASSRIGVGGSPLHF
few	TRBV28	TRBJ1-3	TRBD1	TGTGCCAGCAGTACAGGGGGCCACGGAAACACCATATATTTT	CASSTGGHGNTIYF
once	TRBV7-2	TRBJ1-6	.	TGTGCCAGCAGCTTAGCGGGGGGGCTCAATTCACCCCTCCACTTT	CASSLAGGLNSPLHF
.	TRBV11-2	TRBJ1-3	TRBD1	TGTGCCAGCAGCTCGGACAGGGTGGGCAACACCATATATTTT	CASSSDRVGNTIYF
.	TRBV6-5	TRBJ2-3	TRBD2	TGTGCCAGCGGTTGGCGGGGGGGCACAGATACGCAGTATTTT	CASGWRGGTDTQYF
.	TRBV19	TRBJ2-7	TRBD1	TGTGCCAGTAGTGGAACAGGGGCCCACGAGCAGTACTTC	CASSGTGAHEQYF
.	TRBV6-1	TRBJ1-1	TRBD1	TGTGCCAGCAGTGCCTTGGACAGGGGGCGGGACACTGAAGCTTTCTTT	CASSALDRGRDTEAFF
.	TRBV5-1	TRBJ2-1	TRBD1	TGCGCCAGCACCTACTTGGACAGGGGCGATGAGCAGTTCTTC	CASTYLDRGDEQFF
.	TRBV5-6	TRBJ2-1	TRBD2	TGTGCCAGCAGCTCGAGACTAGCGGGAGGGCCATCCTACAATGAGCAGTTCTTC	CASSSRLAGGPSYNEQFF